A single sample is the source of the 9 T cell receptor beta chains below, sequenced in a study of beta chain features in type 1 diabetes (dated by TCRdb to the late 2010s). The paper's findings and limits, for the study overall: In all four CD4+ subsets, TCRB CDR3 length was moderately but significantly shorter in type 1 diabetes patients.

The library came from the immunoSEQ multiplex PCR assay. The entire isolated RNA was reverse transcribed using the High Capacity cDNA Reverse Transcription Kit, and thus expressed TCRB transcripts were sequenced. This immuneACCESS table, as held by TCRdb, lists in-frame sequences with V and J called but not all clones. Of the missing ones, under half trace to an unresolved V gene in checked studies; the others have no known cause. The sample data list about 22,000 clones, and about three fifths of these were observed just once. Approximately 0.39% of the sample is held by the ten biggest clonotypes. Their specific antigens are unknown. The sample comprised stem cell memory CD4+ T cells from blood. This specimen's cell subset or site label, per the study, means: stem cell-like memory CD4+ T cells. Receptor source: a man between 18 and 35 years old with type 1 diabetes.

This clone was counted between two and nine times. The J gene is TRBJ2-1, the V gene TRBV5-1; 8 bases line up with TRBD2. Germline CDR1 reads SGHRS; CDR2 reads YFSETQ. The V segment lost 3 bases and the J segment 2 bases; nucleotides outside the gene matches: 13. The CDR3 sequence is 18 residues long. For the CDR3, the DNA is TGCGCCAGCAGCTCCCCCTCTAGCGGGCCCTCGCCCTACAATGAGCAGTTCTTC. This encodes CASSSPSSGPSPYNEQFF.

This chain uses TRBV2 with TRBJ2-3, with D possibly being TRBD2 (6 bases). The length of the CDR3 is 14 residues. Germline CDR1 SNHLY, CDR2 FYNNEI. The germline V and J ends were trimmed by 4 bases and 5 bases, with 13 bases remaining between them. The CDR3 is CASSAWGRRDTQYF. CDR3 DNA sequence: TGTGCCAGCAGTGCTTGGGGGAGGCGAGATACGCAGTATTTT. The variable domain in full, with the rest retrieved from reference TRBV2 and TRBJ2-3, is EPEVTQTPSHQVTQMGQEVILRCVPISNHLYFYWYRQILGQKVEFLVSFYNNEISEKSEIFDDQFSVERPDGSNFTLKIRSTKLEDSAMYFCASSAWGRRDTQYFGPGTRLTVL.

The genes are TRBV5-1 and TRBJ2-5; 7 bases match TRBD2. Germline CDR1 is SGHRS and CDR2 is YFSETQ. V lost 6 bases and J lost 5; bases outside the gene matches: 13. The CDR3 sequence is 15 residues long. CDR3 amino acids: CASTPSGAGHETQYF. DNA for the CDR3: TGCGCCAGCACCCCCTCCGGAGCGGGGCACGAGACCCAGTACTTC.

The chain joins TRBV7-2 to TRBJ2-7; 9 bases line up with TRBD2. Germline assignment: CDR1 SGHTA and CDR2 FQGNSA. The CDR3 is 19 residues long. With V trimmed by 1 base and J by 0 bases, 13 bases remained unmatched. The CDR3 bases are TGTGCCAGCAGCTTAGTTTTCGGCGGGGGGGCGGGGAGCTCCTACGAGCAGTACTTC. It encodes CASSLVFGGGAGSSYEQYF.

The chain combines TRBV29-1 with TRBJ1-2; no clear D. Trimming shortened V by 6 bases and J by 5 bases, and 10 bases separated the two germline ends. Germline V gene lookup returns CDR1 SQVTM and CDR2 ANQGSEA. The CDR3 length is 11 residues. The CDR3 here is CSVGGIYGYTF. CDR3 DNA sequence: TGCAGCGTAGGAGGAATTTATGGCTACACCTTC.

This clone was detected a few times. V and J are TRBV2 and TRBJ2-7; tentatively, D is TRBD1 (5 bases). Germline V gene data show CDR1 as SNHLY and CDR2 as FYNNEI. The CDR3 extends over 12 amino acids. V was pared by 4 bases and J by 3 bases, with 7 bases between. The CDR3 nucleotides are TGTGCCAGCAGTGGTCAGGGCTACGAGCAGTACTTC. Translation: CASSGQGYEQYF.

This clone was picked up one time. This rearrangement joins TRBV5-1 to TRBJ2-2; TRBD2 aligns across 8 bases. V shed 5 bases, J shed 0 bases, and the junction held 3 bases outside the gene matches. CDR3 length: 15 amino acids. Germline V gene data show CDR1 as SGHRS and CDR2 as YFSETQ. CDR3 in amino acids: CASRREASNTGELFF. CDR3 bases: TGCGCCAGCAGGCGGGAGGCCTCGAACACCGGGGAGCTGTTTTTT.

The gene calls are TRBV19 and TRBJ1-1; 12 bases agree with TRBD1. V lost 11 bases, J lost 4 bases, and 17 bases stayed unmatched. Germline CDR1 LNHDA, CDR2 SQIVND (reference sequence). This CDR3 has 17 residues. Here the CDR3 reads CAVSRRDRGRGATEAFF. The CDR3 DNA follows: TGTGCCGTGTCGCGAAGGGACAGGGGGCGGGGGGCCACTGAAGCTTTCTTT.

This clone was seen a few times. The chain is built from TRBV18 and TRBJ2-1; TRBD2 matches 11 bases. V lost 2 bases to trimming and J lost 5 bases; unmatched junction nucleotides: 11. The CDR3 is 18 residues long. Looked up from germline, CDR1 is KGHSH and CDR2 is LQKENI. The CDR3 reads CASSPRAGSTSGDNEQFF. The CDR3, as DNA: TGTGCCAGCTCACCAAGGGCAGGGTCGACTAGCGGGGACAATGAGCAGTTCTTC.